This T cell receptor (beta chain) was documented in a study of early T cells in non-severe SARS-CoV-2 infection. Tagging with unique molecular identifiers was applied to individual cDNA molecules. TCRdb ran MiXCR on the 5' RACE reads and lists one entry per CDR3 protein. The data hold about 60,000 distinct CDR3 sequences, with around 6% observed a single time. The sample holds many counts of this clonotype. This TCR came from an adult who was a healthcare worker with PCR-confirmed SARS-CoV-2 infection or an uninfected control (not recorded which). Sequenced sample: whole blood.

CDR3 nucleotides: TGTGCCAGCAGCGTAGCTTGGGGGGGCAGGGGCATAGACAATGAGCAGTTCTTC. Its protein is CASSVAWGGRGIDNEQFF. The chain employs TRBV9 and TRBJ2-1; D is possibly TRBD2 (7 bases). CDR3 length equals 18 residues. Germline loops: CDR1 SGDLS, CDR2 YYNGEE. V was cut by 0 bases and J by 5 bases, with 21 bases left in between.